The clone carrying this TCR beta chain appeared a few times. What it binds is unknown. This sample is drawn from a study of vaccination and CD4 T cells after COVID-19. Study in general: Two of the convalescents were Hispanic, and the group consisted of six males and four females. According to the study, participants were given two doses of BNT162b2 or mRNA-1273 vaccine.

The Oncomine TCR Beta short-read assay generated sequence data from the DNA of cultured CD4+ T cells. Genomic DNA from cultured CD4+ T cells was extracted. TCRdb itself ran the PCR reads through MiXCR, one entry per CDR3 protein. This sample has about 10,000 distinct CDR3 sequences, with around 30% found just once. As to treatment: approximately 11-day PBMC culture with coronavirus spike peptide pools or control peptides (ViraFEST assay). Before the COVID-19 pandemic (2011-2018), CD4+ T cells were obtained from the unexposed donor. Under the ViraFEST approach, antigen-specific T cells were expanded with peptide pools and TCRs subsequently sequenced. This receptor was identified in a human donor in good health. The sequenced sample was CD4+ T cells from blood, cultured in vitro.

CDR3 nucleotide sequence: TGTGCCAGCAGCCTTGGGGATACGCAGTATTTT. Translation gives CASSLGDTQYF. This sequence joins TRBV2 and TRBJ2-3; no firm D call. Germline V gene lookup returns CDR1 SNHLY and CDR2 FYNNEI. CDR3 size: 11 residues. Trimming removed 6 bases at V and 6 bases at J, with 7 bases between.